This TCR beta chain is from a study of cytomegalovirus exposure and HLA in healthy donors. Study-level background: Unique TCRs numbering roughly 80 million, obtained from HLA-typed donors, made up an early data release.

The primer mix had 60 Vbeta and 13 Jbeta primers. Libraries were prepared by immunoSEQ multiplex PCR; TCRdb keeps only in-frame clonotypes and omits some of them. The sample consists of 110,000 or so clones, about 77% of them appearing once. Details on this clone: The antigen is not known.

Study observations and caveats: For TCR beta chains, V- and J-gene trimming was later linked to a missense DCLRE1C variant. In a later analysis, most CMV-associated TCR beta chains appeared HLA-restricted.

The source is a woman aged 25 to 39 in good health and CMV-seropositive. The sequenced sample was PBMCs.

The CDR3 region is CASSPQGAGAFF. DNA for the CDR3: TGTGCCAGTAGCCCCCAGGGGGCTGGGGCTTTCTTT. The V call is TRBV19, the J call TRBJ1-1; 8 bases match TRBD1. V trimming: 6 bases; J trimming: 11 bases; junction bases outside the gene matches: 8. CDR3 length: 12 residues. Germline assignment: CDR1 LNHDA and CDR2 SQIVND (reference sequence).